Shown below are 25 T cell receptor beta chains from a single sample sequenced in a study of T-cell reconstitution after alpha-beta-depleted transplantation in children. Construction of the TCRbeta library involved unique molecular identifiers. MiXCR, run by TCRdb on the PCR reads, gives a single entry per CDR3 protein. The table lists roughly 200,000 distinct CDR3 sequences, 5.5% to 7% of them singletons. The material sequenced was PBMCs, taken before TCRalphabeta/CD19-depleted stem cell transplant. The receptor source for this set is a boy between 2 and 10 years old with acute lymphoblastic leukemia, due to receive a stem cell transplant.

This clonotype was recorded at least ten times. The chain joins TRBV11-2 to TRBJ2-7; no clear D. With 6 bases removed from V and 3 bases from J, the gap between germline ends came to 12 bases. The length of the CDR3 is 13 residues. CDR1 is SGHAT and CDR2 is FQNNGV in the germline V gene. CDR3 protein: CASSSGRYYEQYF. The CDR3 DNA reads as TGTGCCAGCAGTTCCGGACGGTACTACGAGCAGTACTTC.

This clonotype came up a few times. The rearrangement links TRBV6-2 or TRBV6-3 to TRBJ1-2; 7 bases match TRBD1. The V gene's germline CDR1 is MNHEY and CDR2 SVGEGT. The CDR3 is 13 amino acids. Unmatched junction bases numbered 10, after V lost 10 bases and J lost 5 bases. The CDR3 loop is CATAGQLLYGYTF. CDR3 DNA: TGTGCCACCGCGGGACAGCTCTTATATGGCTACACCTTC.

This clonotype was seen more than once but under ten times. The chain is built from TRBV12-3 or TRBV12-4 and TRBJ2-6; tentatively, D is TRBD1 or TRBD2 (5 bases each). This CDR3 has 15 amino acids. V lost 4 bases and J 0 bases, leaving 7 bases between the germline ends. CDR3 region: CASSWDGSGANVLTF. Written as DNA, the CDR3 is TGTGCCAGCAGTTGGGACGGCTCTGGGGCCAACGTCCTGACTTTC.

This clonotype was seen only a few times. This sequence joins TRBV7-7 and TRBJ1-3; D unclear. V dropped 2 bases and J dropped 0 bases, with 11 bases sitting between them. CDR1 is SSHAT, CDR2 FNYEAQ, per germline (reference sequence). The CDR3 covers 16 residues. The CDR3 DNA follows: TGTGCCAGCAGCTTATGGGCCCGGGCCTCTGGAAACACCATATATTTT. This codes for CASSLWARASGNTIYF.

Many counts were recorded for this clonotype. This chain uses TRBV5-6 with TRBJ2-3; D is unclear. The CDR3 runs to 14 residues. Trimming left V 1 base short and J 0 bases short, with 6 bases between. Germline assignment: CDR1 SGHDT and CDR2 YYEEEE. The CDR3: CASSLLDSTDTQYF. For the CDR3, the DNA is TGTGCCAGCAGCTTGTTGGACAGCACAGATACGCAGTATTTT.

This clonotype was picked up many times. V usage is TRBV29-1 and J usage is TRBJ2-3; weak D call: TRBD1 (6 bases). Germline loops: CDR1 SQVTM, CDR2 ANQGSEA. Trimming took off 5 bases at V and 0 bases at J, with 9 bases between the two ends. The CDR3 is made up of 13 amino acids. The CDR3 bases are TGCAGCGTTCTGGGGGCTAGCACAGATACGCAGTATTTT. Its translation is CSVLGASTDTQYF.

There are a few counts of this clonotype. V usage is TRBV10-2 and J usage is TRBJ2-2; D unresolved. The germline V gene encodes CDR1 WSHSY and CDR2 SAAADI. The CDR3 has 11 residues. The germline V and J ends were trimmed by 6 bases and 7 bases, with 6 bases remaining between them. The DNA of the CDR3 is TGCGCCAGCAGCGAAGTCGGGGAGCTGTTTTTT. It encodes CASSEVGELFF.

This clonotype occurred a few times. One end of the junction is discordant with germline, which a read error may explain. The chain uses TRBV7-2 and TRBJ1-1; D possibly corresponds to TRBD1 (5 bases). CDR3 length: 13 amino acids. Germline-derived CDR1 and CDR2 are SGHTA and FQGNSA. The CDR3 region is CASSLQTDTEVFF. In DNA form, the CDR3 reads TGTGCCAGCAGCTTACAGACAGACACTGAAGTTTTCTTT.

This clonotype was counted ten times or more. This CDR3 is CASSAQTGTPRTDTQYF. The DNA for the CDR3 is TGTGCCAGCAGCGCTCAAACCGGGACACCGAGGACAGATACGCAGTATTTT. The chain links TRBV7-2 to TRBJ2-3; tentative D call: TRBD1 (6 bases). V was cut by 5 bases and J by 3 bases, with 21 bases left in between. Germline V gene sequence: CDR1 SGHTA, CDR2 FQGNSA. There are 17 residues in the CDR3.

In its sample, this clonotype was seen a few times. CDR3 nucleotide sequence: TGTGCCAGCACCTTCTCCTTGGATAATTCACCCCTCCACTTT. This codes for CASTFSLDNSPLHF. The chain links TRBV7-9 to TRBJ1-6, with D hard to call. This CDR3 region has 14 residues. With 7 bases removed from V and 5 bases from J, the gap between germline ends came to 12 bases. Germline values: CDR1 SEHNR, CDR2 FQNEAQ (reference sequence).

This clonotype was observed many times. One end of the junction fails to match germline, which may point to a read error. This rearrangement joins TRBV10-3 to TRBJ1-2; D unresolved. This CDR3 contains 12 residues. Looked up from germline, CDR1 is ENHRY and CDR2 is SYGVKD. In DNA form, the CDR3 reads TGTGCCATCAATGAGAGGAGCTATGGCTACACCTTC. This codes for CAINERSYGYTF.

The sample holds many counts of this clonotype. This chain links TRBV12-3 or TRBV12-4 with TRBJ2-2; D assignment may be TRBD1 or TRBD2 (5 bases each). There are 15 residues in the CDR3. V dropped 4 bases and J dropped 0 bases, with 9 bases sitting between them. The CDR3 loop is CASSYGGSNTGELFF. The CDR3 bases are TGTGCCAGCAGTTATGGGGGATCGAACACCGGGGAGCTGTTTTTT.

The sample holds many counts of this clonotype. J is TRBJ2-3 and V is TRBV18, with D possibly TRBD2 on 6 matching bases. V was clipped by 8 bases and J by 6 bases, with 12 bases between them. Germline values: CDR1 KGHSH, CDR2 LQKENI. The CDR3 is 12 amino acids. CDR3 DNA sequence: TGTGCCAGCAGCCCTCGGGGGGATACGCAGTATTTT. The encoded protein is CASSPRGDTQYF.

V is TRBV5-6 and J is TRBJ2-7; D ambiguous. V lost 4 bases and J lost 7, with 12 bases in between. The CDR3 has 12 amino acids. The germline V gene has CDR1 SGHDT and CDR2 YYEEEE. This CDR3 is CASSTPLDEQYF. Written as DNA, the CDR3 is TGTGCCAGCAGCACCCCCCTTGATGAGCAGTACTTC.

This clonotype has a count of ten or more. This chain links TRBV6-5 with TRBJ1-2; D unclear. Germline CDR1 MNHEY, CDR2 SVGAGI. V was pared by 6 bases and J by 8 bases, with 13 bases between. The CDR3 covers 12 residues. The CDR3 DNA follows: TGTGCCAGCAGCCCGCATGGGAGGGGCTACACCTTC. This codes for CASSPHGRGYTF.

Only a few counts were recorded for this clonotype. The J gene is TRBJ2-5, the V gene TRBV29-1; 7 positions match TRBD1. J gave up 0 bases and V 4 bases, and 20 bases lay outside the gene matches. The CDR3 has 19 residues. Germline lookup yields CDR1 SQVTM and CDR2 ANQGSEA. CDR3 bases: TGCAGCGTTGTACAGGGGCCGCCTGCGGACAAACGGTACCAAGAGACCCAGTACTTC. As protein: CSVVQGPPADKRYQETQYF.

This clonotype was recorded many times. The gene calls are TRBV2 and TRBJ1-1, with a weak D call TRBD1 (6 bases). Trimming removed 6 bases at V and 11 bases at J, with 10 bases between. The germline V gene has CDR1 SNHLY and CDR2 FYNNEI. This CDR3 contains 10 residues. CDR3 residues: CASRQGDAFF. The CDR3 bases are TGTGCCAGCAGACAGGGAGATGCTTTCTTT.

CDR3 DNA sequence: TGTGCCACCAGTGACCGGGACAGGGGACAAGAGACCCAGTACTTC. It encodes CATSDRDRGQETQYF. This rearrangement joins TRBV24-1 to TRBJ2-5; TRBD1 matches 10 bases. The trim removed 4 bases at V and 2 bases at J, leaving 3 bases unmatched. CDR3 size: 15 residues. Germline assignment: CDR1 KGHDR and CDR2 SFDVKD.

This clonotype was seen ten or more times. This sequence joins TRBV27 and TRBJ2-4; possible D gene TRBD1, 6 bases. The CDR3 totals 14 residues. The V gene's germline CDR1 is MNHEY and CDR2 SMNVEV (reference sequence). V lost 5 bases, J lost 5 bases, and 13 bases lay in between. CDR3 sequence reads: CASSLQQGENIQYF. The CDR3 region has the DNA TGTGCCAGCAGTCTCCAACAGGGAGAAAACATTCAGTACTTC.

This clonotype was seen many times. The chain is built from TRBV12-3 or TRBV12-4 and TRBJ1-1; the D is unclear. This CDR3 spans 14 amino acids. V lost 2 bases, J lost 3 bases, and 10 bases lay in between. The CDR3 is CASSLSWAHTEAFF. The CDR3 DNA reads TGTGCCAGCAGTTTATCTTGGGCTCACACTGAAGCTTTCTTT.

A single count supports this clonotype. CDR3 DNA: TGTGCCACCTGCCCTCCAGCGGGAGTTGGCTCCTACAATGAGCAGTTCTTC. Amino acids: CATCPPAGVGSYNEQFF. The rearrangement uses TRBV3-1 and TRBJ2-1, with 8 bases lining up with TRBD2. CDR3 size: 17 residues. Per the germline V gene, CDR1 is LGHDT and CDR2 is YNNKEL (reference sequence). V dropped 10 bases and J dropped 0; count of bases not matched to a gene: 14.

This clonotype occurred many times. The V call is TRBV15, the J call TRBJ2-1; 11 positions agree with TRBD2. The CDR3 loop spans 17 amino acids. Germline CDR1 and CDR2: LNHNV and YYDKDF (reference sequence). J lost 10 bases, V lost 1 base, and 12 bases had no gene match. The CDR3 reads CATSRVLTSGASNEQFF. Written as DNA, the CDR3 is TGTGCCACCAGCAGAGTCTTGACTAGCGGGGCGTCAAACGAGCAGTTCTTC.

The table lists this clonotype with a few counts. The V and J genes are TRBV7-9 and TRBJ2-3; 7 nucleotides align to TRBD1. The junction had 6 bases not matched to a gene; V was cut back by 5 bases and J by 4 bases. Per the germline V gene, CDR1 is SEHNR and CDR2 is FQNEAQ (reference sequence). The CDR3 has 14 amino acids. The CDR3 bases are TGTGCCAGCAGCCCCCCGACAGGGTCAGATACGCAGTATTTT. Its protein product is CASSPPTGSDTQYF.

Regarding this clonotype: This may come from a read error, since a much larger clone is one base off. This rearrangement joins TRBV7-2 to TRBJ2-7; 8 positions agree with TRBD1. Germline V gene lookup returns CDR1 SGHTA and CDR2 FQGNSA. This CDR3 has 16 residues. V dropped 1 base and J dropped 2; count of bases not matched to a gene: 7. CDR3 residues: CASSLVQAGGPYEQYF. The DNA of the CDR3 is TGTGCCAGCAGCTTAGTCCAGGCAGGGGGCCCCTACGAGCAGTACTTC.

The rearrangement links TRBV7-2 to TRBJ2-5; possibly TRBD1 for D (5 bases). V lost 5 bases and J 2 bases, leaving 15 bases between the germline ends. The CDR3 covers 15 residues. CDR1 and CDR2 from the germline V gene are SGHTA and FQGNSA. The CDR3 nucleotides are TGTGCCAGCAGCGAGCGTAGCAGGACACAAGAGACCCAGTACTTC. Translated: CASSERSRTQETQYF.